The 18 T cell receptor beta chains in this list originate from one sample, sequenced in a study of cytomegalovirus exposure and HLA in healthy donors. Researchers ran the PCR with 60 Vbeta and 13 Jbeta primers. Data came from immunoSEQ multiplex PCR; TCRdb stores just in-frame clones and leaves some out. The sample holds approximately 140,000 clones, 65% to 80% seen once. Source material: PBMCs. All receptors come from a man between 40 and 49 years old in good health and CMV-seropositive.

The V and J genes are TRBV6-5 and TRBJ2-1; TRBD2 agrees at 10 bases. Trimming at V came to 6 bases and at J to 9 bases, leaving 5 bases not matched to a gene. CDR3 length equals 13 residues. Germline CDR1 reads MNHEY; CDR2 reads SVGAGI. This CDR3 reads CASSPSGRGEQFF. The CDR3 DNA reads as TGTGCCAGCAGCCCTAGCGGGAGAGGTGAGCAGTTCTTC.

The chain couples TRBV7-8 to TRBJ2-1; 8 bases match TRBD2. V lost 2 bases and J lost 0; bases outside the gene matches: 0. The CDR3 has 15 residues. Looked up from germline, CDR1 is SGHVS and CDR2 is FQNEAQ. The CDR3 reads CASSLLAGSYNEQFF. In DNA, the CDR3 is TGTGCCAGCAGCTTACTAGCGGGCTCCTACAATGAGCAGTTCTTC.

J is TRBJ2-3 and V is TRBV5-1; tentatively, D is TRBD2 (7 bases). CDR3 size: 16 residues. V shed 4 bases and J shed 2 bases, with 17 bases lying between them. Germline V CDR1 and CDR2: SGHRS, YFSETQ. In DNA, the CDR3 is TGCGCCAGCAGCCCATACGGGGGGCGGGACACAGATACGCAGTATTTT. The encoded protein is CASSPYGGRDTDTQYF.

The chain is built from TRBV29-1 and TRBJ2-1, with D tentatively TRBD1 (5 bases). Looked up from germline, CDR1 is SQVTM and CDR2 is ANQGSEA. The CDR3 is 15 residues long. Trimming stripped 0 bases from V and 0 bases from J, with 9 bases between. The CDR3 loop reads CSVEESRVSYNEQFF. The CDR3, as DNA: TGCAGCGTTGAAGAATCCAGGGTCTCCTACAATGAGCAGTTCTTC.

The chain is built from TRBV4-1 and TRBJ2-1; 7 bases map to TRBD1. The germline V gene has CDR1 MGHRA and CDR2 YSYEKL. The CDR3 is 19 residues long. V gave up 0 bases and J gave up 6 bases; unmatched junction bases: 17. CDR3 sequence (DNA): TGCGCCAGCAGCCAAGAACCCCCGAGTCGGGACAGATACTTCAATGAGCAGTTCTTC. As protein: CASSQEPPSRDRYFNEQFF.

This rearrangement joins TRBV15 to TRBJ2-7; 8 nucleotides agree with TRBD2. CDR3 size: 16 residues. Per the germline V gene, CDR1 is LNHNV and CDR2 is YYDKDF (reference sequence). V shed 5 bases and J 3 bases; nucleotides not matched to a gene: 12. The CDR3 here is CATSPGGSTGNYEQYF. The CDR3 DNA reads TGTGCCACCAGCCCGGGGGGGAGTACAGGGAACTACGAGCAGTACTTC.

The V call is TRBV7-6, the J call TRBJ1-3; D is undetermined. Germline V gene sequence: CDR1 SGHVS, CDR2 FNYEAQ. This CDR3 spans 14 amino acids. Trimming stripped 5 bases from V and 0 bases from J, with 8 bases between. Written as DNA, the CDR3 is TGTGCCAGCAGCCTACAGAGCTCTGGAAACACCATATATTTT. Its translation is CASSLQSSGNTIYF.

The rearrangement joins TRBV15 to TRBJ2-1; the match to TRBD2 covers 10 bases. CDR1 LNHNV and CDR2 YYDKDF come from the germline V gene (reference sequence). With V trimmed by 3 bases and J by 6 bases, 5 bases remained unmatched. This CDR3 has 15 amino acids. This CDR3 reads CATSRARTSGNEQFF. CDR3 DNA: TGTGCCACCAGCAGGGCTAGGACTAGCGGCAATGAGCAGTTCTTC.

The chain is built from TRBV18 and TRBJ1-5; D possibly corresponds to TRBD1 (6 bases). Germline CDR1 and CDR2: KGHSH and LQKENI. This CDR3 has 12 residues. Trimming removed 5 bases at V and 7 bases at J, with 9 bases between. The CDR3 DNA reads as TGTGCCAGCTCATCAGGGGACCAGCCCCAGCATTTT. It translates to CASSSGDQPQHF.

The chain uses TRBV6-5 and TRBJ2-1, with a possible D match to TRBD2 (6 bases). Germline CDR1 MNHEY, CDR2 SVGAGI. V lost 6 bases to trimming and J lost 4 bases, with 10 bases between them. This CDR3 region has 13 residues. The CDR3 DNA reads as TGTGCCAGCAGAGAAAGCGGGTACAATGAGCAGTTCTTC. As protein: CASRESGYNEQFF.

This chain links TRBV18 with TRBJ2-1; 9 nucleotides agree with TRBD1. V dropped 4 bases and J dropped 4; count of bases not matched to a gene: 5. CDR1 is KGHSH and CDR2 is LQKENI in the germline V gene. The CDR3 is 15 amino acids. The CDR3 sequence: CASSRAGTGYNEQFF. In DNA form, the CDR3 reads TGTGCCAGCTCACGCGCCGGGACAGGGTACAATGAGCAGTTCTTC.

V usage is TRBV2 and J usage is TRBJ2-4, with D tentatively TRBD1 (5 bases). Germline loops: CDR1 SNHLY, CDR2 FYNNEI. V lost 1 base, J lost 8 bases, and 9 bases lay in between. This CDR3 contains 13 residues. The CDR3 region has the DNA TGTGCCAGCAGTGAAGGCAGGGTAGACATTCAGTACTTC. As protein: CASSEGRVDIQYF.

With respect to this clone: Germline and junction disagree at one end, which may indicate a read error. The rearrangement joins TRBV7-8 to TRBJ2-1; TRBD2 matches 11 bases. Germline CDR1 reads SGHVS; CDR2 reads FQNEAQ. This CDR3 region has 15 residues. CDR3 residues: CASSPTLASGRKMIF. The CDR3 nucleotides read TGTGCCAGCAGCCCGACCCTCGCTAGCGGGAGGAAAATGATCTTC.

The rearrangement joins TRBV5-6 to TRBJ2-3; 7 bases agree with TRBD2. CDR3 length equals 16 residues. V lost 0 bases to trimming and J lost 2 bases; unmatched junction nucleotides: 6. Germline lookup yields CDR1 SGHDT and CDR2 YYEEEE. The CDR3 sequence: CASSLDAGVATDTQYF. In nucleotides, the CDR3 is TGTGCCAGCAGCTTGGACGCGGGGGTCGCCACAGATACGCAGTATTTT.

This clone was counted between two and nine times. V usage is TRBV7-2 and J usage is TRBJ2-1; D gene unclear. In germline, CDR1 is SGHTA, CDR2 FQGNSA. Trimming stripped 5 bases from V and 7 bases from J, with 12 bases between. The CDR3 sequence is 13 residues long. The CDR3 DNA sequence: TGTGCCAGCAGCCCCCCCGCGAGAAATGAGCAGTTCTTC. Its translation: CASSPPARNEQFF.

The chain has TRBV7-8 and TRBJ2-2; D is perhaps TRBD2 (6 bases). V dropped 11 bases and J dropped 8 bases, with 6 bases sitting between them. Germline CDR1 SGHVS, CDR2 FQNEAQ. The CDR3 extends over 9 amino acids. The CDR3: CAGRGELFF. The CDR3 bases are TGTGCCGGGAGGGGGGAGCTGTTTTTT.

This clone has a single count. The chain uses TRBV12-5 and TRBJ2-5; weak D call: TRBD1 (6 bases). Germline assignment: CDR1 LGHNT and CDR2 FRNRAP. The CDR3 covers 15 residues. V was cut by 6 bases and J by 3 bases, with 17 bases left in between. CDR3 in amino acids: CASGLGWAGEETQYF. CDR3 DNA: TGTGCTAGTGGCTTAGGGTGGGCAGGGGAAGAGACCCAGTACTTC.

The chain combines TRBV4-2 with TRBJ2-4; 10 nucleotides match TRBD2. Germline V gene data show CDR1 as LGHNA and CDR2 as YNFKEQ. The CDR3 consists of 14 residues. J lost 5 bases, V lost 4 bases, and 2 bases had no gene match. The CDR3, as DNA: TGTGCCAGCAGCCTTGGGACTAGCGAAAACATTCAGTACTTC. This codes for CASSLGTSENIQYF.